This T cell receptor (beta chain) stems from a study of blood T cell repertoires in COVID-19. Study in general: The United States, Italy and Spain were the sources of the acute and convalescent COVID-19 samples. T cells, B-cell-depleted T cells, or PBMCs provided the cDNA or gDNA that served as material.

Methods used by the authors: Amplification of reference gene primers was used by the study to estimate nucleated cell counts. Generated by immunoSEQ multiplex PCR, the TCRdb table keeps only in-frame clones and is missing some. From that table come the V and J calls and clone size; the DNA was used to work out D and trimming. Found here are under 250,000 clones, roughly 86% of them singletons; the top ten hold less than 8.5%. CDR3 length: 15 amino acids. Germline V gene lookup returns CDR1 KGHSH and CDR2 LQKENI. V was shortened by 4 bases and J by 0 bases, with 10 bases between the two germline ends.

Sequencing was carried out using peripheral blood. The receptor was derived from a woman in her 70s with active or convalescent COVID-19. This chain joins TRBV18 and TRBJ2-1; possibly TRBD2 for D (5 bases). CDR3 region: CASSRAASSYNEQFF. Written as DNA, the CDR3 is TGTGCCAGCTCACGAGCGGCTAGCTCCTACAATGAGCAGTTCTTC.